This TCR beta chain was observed in a study of blood T cells in healthy people across ages. Using a J-beta primer mix together with a sample-barcoded 5' primer, a second PCR was run for about 7 to 12 cycles. MiXCR was run by TCRdb on the 5' RACE reads, yielding one entry per CDR3 protein. The repertoire holds fewer than 800,000 distinct CDR3 sequences, with 20% to 25% as singletons. Study results and caveats: The unknown donor CMV status may have confounded expanded clonotype changes.

A remark on this clonotype: Its antigen remains unknown.

Germline assignment: CDR1 SGHTA and CDR2 FQGTGA. V lost 5 bases to trimming and J lost 4 bases; unmatched junction nucleotides: 3. This CDR3 has 15 residues. Donors ranged from about 6 to 95 years old and were healthy Caucasians in Russia. Peripheral blood, roughly 11 milliliters per donor, was collected. These data were likewise used in another study, on T cells of mothers and their children. That paper notes: In both related and unrelated pairs, TCR recombination output is shaped similarly by thymic selection.

The sequence came from a boy younger than 18 in good health. Sample: blood. The chain employs TRBV7-3 and TRBJ2-5, with 14 nucleotides matching TRBD2. The CDR3 region has the DNA TGTGCCAGCAGCATGGGGACTAGCGGGAGAGAGACCCAGTACTTC. This encodes CASSMGTSGRETQYF.